The following is a T cell receptor (beta chain) sequence with its context. This sample is part of a study of PD-1 blockade in mismatch repair-deficient tumors. The CDR3 contains 16 residues. Germline lookup yields CDR1 LNHDA and CDR2 SQIVND (reference sequence). V shed 0 bases and J 6 bases; nucleotides not matched to a gene: 8. Generated by immunoSEQ multiplex PCR, the TCRdb table keeps only in-frame clones and is missing some. Among under 75,000 clones listed, around 89% were seen once. The chain couples TRBV19 to TRBJ2-7; TRBD2 agrees at 10 bases. Material: peripheral blood, obtained 52 weeks after starting pembrolizumab. The source is an adult with mismatch repair-deficient cancer. CDR3 DNA sequence: TGTGCCAGTAGTATAGACCTCGGAGCGGGAGGGAGCGAGCAGTACTTC. It codes for CASSIDLGAGGSEQYF.